The table lists the clone carrying this T cell receptor (beta chain) with many counts. As yet, its antigen is unknown. This sample was included in a study of T-cell reconstitution after alpha-beta-depleted transplantation in children. Study-level points and caveats: Once a year had passed after transplant, T-cell counts and diversity came mostly from newly produced T cells.

Trimming left V 3 bases short and J 5 bases short, with 13 bases between. This CDR3 has 14 residues. This sample's TCRbeta library carried unique molecular identifier barcodes. Each CDR3 protein is one row after TCRdb ran MiXCR on the PCR reads. The table lists fewer than 350,000 distinct CDR3 sequences, less than 9.5% of them singletons. The sequences come from peripheral blood, collected 360 days after TCRalphabeta/CD19-depleted stem cell transplant. The J gene is TRBJ1-1, the V gene TRBV12-3 or TRBV12-4, with D possibly matching TRBD1 (5 bases). The clonotype was recovered from a female patient aged 2-9 years who had a stem cell transplant for Fanconi anemia, so the T cells may come from the graft donor. CDR3 bases: TGTGCCAGCAGTTTCGGGGGAGGTGGAACTGAAGCTTTCTTT. The encoded protein is CASSFGGGGTEAFF.